One sample yielded the 24 T cell receptor beta chains listed below, sequenced in a study of cytotoxic CD8 clonotypes in ibrutinib-treated CLL. Sequencing used immunoSEQ multiplex PCR; TCRdb keeps in-frame clones, though not all of them. The sample carries around 130,000 clones, approximately 80% recorded once. This specimen consisted of PBMCs, obtained after 24 months of ibrutinib treatment. These TCRs come from a human donor with chronic lymphocytic leukemia.

This chain uses TRBV29-1 with TRBJ2-7, with D uncertain. Trimming shortened V by 4 bases and J by 2 bases, and 9 bases separated the two germline ends. The CDR3 length is 12 residues. Germline-derived CDR1 and CDR2 are SQVTM and ANQGSEA. As DNA, the CDR3 is TGCAGCGTTGGGGTTTCAACCTACGAGCAGTACTTC. It translates to CSVGVSTYEQYF.

The chain joins TRBV11-3 to TRBJ2-3; tentatively, D is TRBD1 or TRBD2 (6 bases each). The CDR3 extends over 16 amino acids. Germline V CDR1 and CDR2: SGHNT, YENEEA. V shed 0 bases and J shed 6 bases, with 16 bases lying between them. The CDR3 region has the DNA TGTGCCAGCAGCTTAGATCGAGGGGGGAGCAGGGATACGCAGTATTTT. Encoded protein: CASSLDRGGSRDTQYF.

The V gene is TRBV7-2, the J gene TRBJ2-5; 9 bases fit TRBD2. This CDR3 has 16 residues. Trimming cost V 0 bases and J 4 bases; bases outside gene matches: 6. Germline CDR1 and CDR2: SGHTA and FQGNSA. The CDR3 coding sequence is TGTGCCAGCAGCTTAGCGGGCGGGGGGGCCGTAGAGACCCAGTACTTC. It yields the protein CASSLAGGGAVETQYF.

The CDR3 here is CSVTNPGQGASDTQYF. CDR3 nucleotide sequence: TGCAGCGTAACAAATCCGGGACAGGGGGCCTCAGATACGCAGTATTTT. V is TRBV29-1 and J is TRBJ2-3; 12 bases fit TRBD1. V gave up 6 bases and J gave up 4 bases; unmatched junction bases: 11. The CDR3 totals 16 residues. Looked up from germline, CDR1 is SQVTM and CDR2 is ANQGSEA.

This clone was seen just once. The chain combines TRBV2 with TRBJ2-5, with D possibly matching TRBD2 (5 bases). V shed 0 bases and J shed 4 bases, with 12 bases lying between them. The V gene's germline CDR1 is SNHLY and CDR2 FYNNEI. CDR3 length: 15 amino acids. This chain's CDR3 is CASSEARAGRETQYF. The CDR3 region has the DNA TGTGCCAGCAGTGAAGCTCGGGCGGGCCGAGAGACCCAGTACTTC.

J is TRBJ1-1 and V is TRBV6-6; D is possibly TRBD1 (5 bases). The CDR3 contains 15 residues. V shed 2 bases and J shed 1 base, with 11 bases lying between them. CDR1 and CDR2 (germline): MNHNY, SVGAGI (reference sequence). The CDR3 DNA is TGTGCCAGCAGTTACGCAGGGCAAAAGAACACTGAAGCTTTCTTT. Protein sequence: CASSYAGQKNTEAFF.

The CDR3: CASGAGQGYGYTF. The DNA for the CDR3 is TGTGCCAGCGGGGCGGGACAGGGGTATGGCTACACCTTC. V usage is TRBV6-5 and J usage is TRBJ1-2; TRBD1 matches 10 bases. CDR1 is MNHEY and CDR2 is SVGAGI in the germline V gene. The CDR3 covers 13 residues. The ends lost 8 bases at V and 5 bases at J; junction bases unmatched: 5.

V and J are TRBV7-2 and TRBJ2-2; D not certain. Per germline, CDR1 SGHTA and CDR2 FQGNSA. This CDR3 comprises 13 residues. V was cut by 7 bases and J by 3 bases, with 9 bases left in between. The CDR3 is CASTIDYTGELFF. CDR3 sequence (DNA): TGTGCCAGCACGATCGACTACACCGGGGAGCTGTTTTTT.

V and J are TRBV7-9 and TRBJ1-2; no clear D. This CDR3 spans 15 amino acids. V was pared by 5 bases and J by 0 bases, with 13 bases between. The V gene's germline CDR1 is SEHNR and CDR2 FQNEAQ (reference sequence). The CDR3 sequence: CASSLTGAANYGYTF. The CDR3, as DNA: TGTGCCAGCAGCCTAACGGGAGCTGCTAACTATGGCTACACCTTC.

The J gene is TRBJ2-7, the V gene TRBV2; 7 bases are shared with TRBD1. Germline values: CDR1 SNHLY, CDR2 FYNNEI. There are 20 residues in the CDR3. The V segment lost 0 bases and the J segment 0 bases; nucleotides outside the gene matches: 17. The DNA for the CDR3 is TGTGCCAGCAGTGAAGCTTTGCTTCCGGGACAGCTAGCTAGCTCCTACGAGCAGTACTTC. Translation: CASSEALLPGQLASSYEQYF. Variable domain in full (rest from reference TRBV2 and TRBJ2-7): EPEVTQTPSHQVTQMGQEVILRCVPISNHLYFYWYRQILGQKVEFLVSFYNNEISEKSEIFDDQFSVERPDGSNFTLKIRSTKLEDSAMYFCASSEALLPGQLASSYEQYFGPGTRLTVT.

The rearrangement links TRBV30 to TRBJ2-4; D is undetermined. Trimming shortened V by 4 bases and J by 0 bases, and 10 bases separated the two germline ends. The germline CDR1 and CDR2 sequences are GTSNPN and SVGIG (reference sequence). This CDR3 is built from 14 residues. CDR3 bases: TGTGCCTGGAACGGACCCTTAGCCAAAAACATTCAGTACTTC. It translates to CAWNGPLAKNIQYF.

CDR3 sequence: CAWSVRRQPSYYEQYF. CDR3 DNA: TGTGCCTGGAGTGTAAGGCGACAGCCCTCCTACTACGAGCAGTACTTC. This chain uses TRBV30 with TRBJ2-7, with D possibly matching TRBD1 (5 bases). The germline gives CDR1 GTSNPN, CDR2 SVGIG (reference sequence). The V gene lost 0 bases and the J gene lost 3 bases, with 18 bases spanning the gap. The CDR3 runs 16 residues.

The CDR3 sequence is CASSSSTSGNYNEQFF. The CDR3, as DNA: TGCGCCAGCAGCTCGTCGACTAGCGGGAATTACAATGAGCAGTTCTTC. The gene calls are TRBV5-1 and TRBJ2-1, with TRBD2 matching over 11 bases. Looked up from germline, CDR1 is SGHRS and CDR2 is YFSETQ. This CDR3 has 16 residues. V lost 3 bases, J lost 4 bases, and 6 bases stayed unmatched.

The V and J genes are TRBV6-5 and TRBJ1-2, with D perhaps TRBD1 (5 bases). CDR3 length: 13 amino acids. Germline CDR1 MNHEY, CDR2 SVGAGI. Trimming left V 7 bases short and J 9 bases short, with 18 bases between. Written as DNA, the CDR3 is TGTGCCAGCATCAACCCGGGGCAGGCGAGCTACACCTTC. Translated, it gives CASINPGQASYTF.

V gene TRBV5-1 combines with J gene TRBJ2-7, with 11 bases aligning to TRBD2. CDR3 size: 17 residues. V dropped 0 bases and J dropped 4; count of bases not matched to a gene: 9. The germline CDR1 and CDR2 sequences are SGHRS and YFSETQ. The CDR3 reads CASSLASSGGAVYEQYF. The CDR3 nucleotides are TGCGCCAGCAGCTTGGCCAGTAGCGGGGGGGCCGTTTACGAGCAGTACTTC. The whole variable domain, remainder taken from reference TRBV5-1 and TRBJ2-7, is KAGVTQTPRYLIKTRGQQVTLSCSPISGHRSVSWYQQTPGQGLQFLFEYFSETQRNKGNFPGRFSGRQFSNSRSEMNVSTLELGDSALYLCASSLASSGGAVYEQYFGPGTRLTVT.

The chain uses TRBV7-9 and TRBJ2-7; the D is unclear. The germline V and J ends were trimmed by 5 bases and 2 bases, with 10 bases remaining between them. Germline V lookup: CDR1 SEHNR, CDR2 FQNEAQ (reference sequence). This CDR3 is built from 13 residues. DNA of the CDR3: TGTGCCAGCAGCCGAACACCGGCCTACGAGCAGTACTTC. Translating gives CASSRTPAYEQYF.

The V gene is TRBV5-4, the J gene TRBJ2-4, with D unresolved. This CDR3 is built from 16 residues. Germline assignment: CDR1 SGHNT and CDR2 YYREEE (reference sequence). Trimming left V 1 base short and J 7 bases short, with 18 bases between. The CDR3 loop reads CASSLKEGIERNIQYF. The CDR3 nucleotides read TGTGCCAGCAGCTTGAAGGAAGGAATAGAAAGGAACATTCAGTACTTC.

This sequence joins TRBV27 and TRBJ1-4; 7 nucleotides align to TRBD1. V shed 4 bases, J shed 7 bases, and the junction held 9 bases outside the gene matches. Germline CDR1 reads MNHEY; CDR2 reads SMNVEV (reference sequence). The CDR3 length is 15 residues. In DNA, the CDR3 is TGTGCCAGCAGTTCACCAGGGGGTACGGGTGAAAAACTGTTTTTT. Its translation: CASSSPGGTGEKLFF.

The chain is built from TRBV6-5 and TRBJ2-7; 8 bases agree with TRBD2. Trimming at V came to 5 bases and at J to 7 bases, leaving 13 bases not matched to a gene. The germline V gene encodes CDR1 MNHEY and CDR2 SVGAGI. The CDR3 consists of 15 residues. CDR3: CASSRTFGGAREQYF. DNA for the CDR3: TGTGCCAGCAGTCGTACCTTCGGGGGGGCGAGAGAGCAGTACTTC.

The CDR3 loop reads CASSGGTNYGYTF. Written as DNA, the CDR3 is TGTGCCAGCAGCGGGGGTACTAACTATGGCTACACCTTC. J is TRBJ1-2 and V is TRBV7-8; tentative D call: TRBD1 (5 bases). V dropped 5 bases and J dropped 0 bases, with 7 bases sitting between them. From germline, CDR1 is SGHVS and CDR2 FQNEAQ. The CDR3 runs 13 residues.

The rearrangement links TRBV7-2 to TRBJ1-5, with D uncertain. V lost 1 base and J 8 bases, leaving 9 bases between the germline ends. Germline values: CDR1 SGHTA, CDR2 FQGNSA. The CDR3 contains 13 residues. The CDR3 bases are TGTGCCAGCAGCTTAGGGCGGCTCAAGCCCCAGCATTTT. Translated, it gives CASSLGRLKPQHF.

The CDR3 nucleotides are TGCGCCAGCAGTCAGCATACAGGGCGCTCTGGAAACACCATATATTTT. Amino acids: CASSQHTGRSGNTIYF. V gene TRBV23-1 combines with J gene TRBJ1-3, with D possibly being TRBD1 (6 bases). TRBV23-1 carries the ORF label, with uncertain function. V lost 3 bases and J 0 bases, leaving 12 bases between the germline ends. CDR3 length equals 16 residues.

The chain carries TRBV7-9 and TRBJ2-3; 7 bases line up with TRBD2. This CDR3 has 15 amino acids. Per germline, CDR1 SEHNR and CDR2 FQNEAQ (reference sequence). V shed 2 bases and J 3 bases; nucleotides not matched to a gene: 5. The DNA for the CDR3 is TGTGCCAGCAGCTTAACCAGCGGGGTGACAGATACGCAGTATTTT. Amino acids: CASSLTSGVTDTQYF.

The chain is built from TRBV30 and TRBJ1-6; TRBD1 aligns across 11 bases. CDR1 is GTSNPN, CDR2 SVGIG, per germline (reference sequence). Trimming cost V 2 bases and J 3 bases; bases outside gene matches: 6. There are 17 residues in the CDR3. In nucleotides, the CDR3 is TGTGCCTGGAGTCCCGGGACAGGGGGGTTCTATAATTCACCCCTCCACTTT. The encoded protein is CAWSPGTGGFYNSPLHF.